The present entry profiles one TCR beta chain with its context. Antigen: not known. The CDR3 consists of 13 residues. The V gene lost 5 bases and the J gene lost 5 bases, with 12 bases spanning the gap. Germline assignment: CDR1 LNHDA and CDR2 SQIVND (reference sequence). The data are from a study of cytomegalovirus exposure and HLA in healthy donors. Study results and caveats: Cytomegalovirus association was listed for under 200 TCR beta chains.

Profiling relied on immunoSEQ multiplex PCR, and the TCRdb table lists in-frame clones only, not all of them. This sample has approximately 99,000 clones, with around 82% found just once. This TCR came from a woman under 30 in good health and CMV-seronegative. The chain couples TRBV19 to TRBJ1-1, with D unresolved. What was sequenced was PBMCs. CDR3 sequence reads: CASSPERGTEAFF. The CDR3 coding sequence is TGTGCCAGTAGTCCCGAACGGGGAACTGAAGCTTTCTTT.